A single sample gave rise to the 25 T cell receptor beta chains below, sequenced in a study of shared clonotypes between healthy human individuals. Here immunoSEQ multiplex PCR was the method, and the copy in TCRdb shows in-frame clones only, minus some. The table records some 2,100,000 clones, almost 96% of them present only once. The material sequenced was naive CD4+ T cells sorted from blood. Subset in this sample: CD45RA+ positively selected. The source of these receptors is a man aged 18-30 years in good health.

The V gene is TRBV11-2, the J gene TRBJ1-1, with D tentatively TRBD1 (6 bases). This CDR3 has 12 amino acids. V gave up 3 bases and J gave up 7 bases, with 9 bases separating them. Germline CDR1 SGHAT, CDR2 FQNNGV. The chain's CDR3 is CASSLYRDEAFF. CDR3 DNA sequence: TGTGCCAGCAGCTTGTACAGGGATGAAGCTTTCTTT.

Notes on this clone: Other DNA sequences within the sample encode an identical CDR3. The J gene is TRBJ2-2, the V gene TRBV11-2, with TRBD1 identical over 8 bases. V trimming: 2 bases; J trimming: 4 bases; junction bases outside the gene matches: 3. The germline gives CDR1 SGHAT, CDR2 FQNNGV. The CDR3 covers 15 residues. CDR3 loop: CASSLQGASTGELFF. Written as DNA, the CDR3 is TGTGCCAGCAGCTTACAGGGGGCGAGCACCGGGGAGCTGTTTTTT.

This rearrangement joins TRBV18 to TRBJ1-1; possibly TRBD1 for D (6 bases). In germline, CDR1 is KGHSH, CDR2 LQKENI. The CDR3 totals 18 residues. V shed 5 bases and J shed 0 bases, with 22 bases lying between them. The CDR3 loop is CASSTAGGLTRMNTEAFF. The CDR3 DNA is TGTGCCAGCTCAACTGCCGGGGGCCTGACAAGGATGAACACTGAAGCTTTCTTT.

This clone occurred once. The rearrangement joins TRBV6-5 to TRBJ1-1; D gene unclear. This CDR3 is 15 amino acids long. Trimming cost V 0 bases and J 3 bases, with 11 bases left between them. In germline, CDR1 is MNHEY, CDR2 SVGAGI. CDR3 bases: TGTGCCAGCAGTTACTCGAGTTCAGCTCACACTGAAGCTTTCTTT. This translates into CASSYSSSAHTEAFF.

The chain links TRBV6-5 to TRBJ2-3; D unresolved. The germline gives CDR1 MNHEY, CDR2 SVGAGI. The ends were cut back, 11 bases at V and 3 bases at J, with 12 bases in the middle. This CDR3 region has 12 residues. CDR3 nucleotides: TGTGCCTTTGGTGGGAATACAGATACGCAGTATTTT. This gives the protein CAFGGNTDTQYF.

A word on this clone: Other DNA sequences of this sample code for an identical CDR3. The chain combines TRBV7-2 with TRBJ2-7; D is unresolved. Trimming pared 1 base from V and 1 base from J, leaving 5 bases between. The V gene's germline CDR1 is SGHTA and CDR2 FQGNSA. This CDR3 spans 13 amino acids. CDR3 nucleotides: TGTGCCAGCAGCTTAGTCAGTTCCTACGAGCAGTACTTC. It specifies CASSLVSSYEQYF.

The genes are TRBV30 and TRBJ1-5; D is unclear. CDR3 size: 15 residues. Trimming shortened V by 5 bases and J by 2 bases, and 16 bases separated the two germline ends. The germline V gene has CDR1 GTSNPN and CDR2 SVGIG (reference sequence). The CDR3 here is CAWGITHGGNQPQHF. The CDR3 nucleotides read TGTGCCTGGGGAATAACCCATGGGGGCAATCAGCCCCAGCATTTT.

The rearrangement uses TRBV9 and TRBJ2-5; 7 nucleotides agree with TRBD1. In germline, CDR1 is SGDLS, CDR2 YYNGEE. This CDR3 is 15 amino acids long. V shed 1 base and J 3 bases; nucleotides not matched to a gene: 6. The CDR3 sequence is CASSVNPGQKETQYF. In DNA form, the CDR3 reads TGTGCCAGCAGCGTAAACCCGGGACAGAAAGAGACCCAGTACTTC.

The CDR3 protein is CASSASHQETQYF. The CDR3 coding sequence is TGTGCCAGCAGCGCGAGTCACCAAGAGACCCAGTACTTC. This chain joins TRBV7-6 and TRBJ2-5; the D is unclear. The V gene's germline CDR1 is SGHVS and CDR2 FNYEAQ. The V gene lost 5 bases and the J gene lost 0 bases, with 7 bases spanning the gap. The CDR3 totals 13 residues.

This sequence joins TRBV2 and TRBJ1-1; 11 positions agree with TRBD1. J lost 4 bases, V lost 8 bases, and 6 bases had no gene match. This CDR3 contains 14 residues. Germline V lookup: CDR1 SNHLY, CDR2 FYNNEI. This chain's CDR3 is CASLRTGGVTEAFF. CDR3 nucleotides: TGTGCCAGCCTTCGGACAGGGGGCGTCACTGAAGCTTTCTTT.

The chain is built from TRBV30 and TRBJ1-1; TRBD1 matches at 7 bases. V was pared by 4 bases and J by 2 bases, with 10 bases of the junction left unmatched. Per germline, CDR1 GTSNPN and CDR2 SVGIG (reference sequence). The CDR3 has 15 amino acids. CDR3 residues: CAWTGQTGANTEAFF. The CDR3 DNA reads TGTGCCTGGACTGGCCAAACAGGGGCCAACACTGAAGCTTTCTTT.

The chain carries TRBV2 and TRBJ1-1; weak D call: TRBD1 (6 bases). Trimming cost V 6 bases and J 3 bases, with 14 bases left between them. The CDR3 covers 14 residues. The germline V gene has CDR1 SNHLY and CDR2 FYNNEI. This CDR3 reads CASRRRQAYTEAFF. The CDR3 DNA reads as TGTGCCAGCAGGCGGAGACAGGCTTACACTGAAGCTTTCTTT.

The rearrangement uses TRBV2 and TRBJ2-1, with 9 bases lining up with TRBD2. Germline lookup yields CDR1 SNHLY and CDR2 FYNNEI. The CDR3 runs to 17 residues. With 3 bases clipped from V and 8 bases from J, the junction kept 14 bases outside the gene matches. CDR3 residues: CASSDHYLAGPPDEQFF. For the CDR3, the DNA is TGTGCCAGCAGTGACCACTACCTAGCGGGGCCCCCAGATGAGCAGTTCTTC.

V gene TRBV4-1 combines with J gene TRBJ1-4; unclear D gene. Per the germline V gene, CDR1 is MGHRA and CDR2 is YSYEKL. Trimming took 0 bases from V and 2 from J, leaving 7 bases between them. The CDR3 is made up of 15 amino acids. The CDR3 region is CASSQDDATNEKLFF. As DNA, the CDR3 is TGCGCCAGCAGCCAAGATGACGCCACTAATGAAAAACTGTTTTTT.

As for this clone: The same CDR3 can be traced to other DNA sequences in this sample. The chain combines TRBV6-6 with TRBJ2-7; 7 bases fit TRBD1. The CDR3 runs 12 residues. Per the germline V gene, CDR1 is MNHNY and CDR2 is SVGAGI (reference sequence). V shed 5 bases, J shed 6 bases, and the junction held 4 bases outside the gene matches. The CDR3 region is CASSATGAEQYF. The CDR3 DNA is TGTGCCAGCAGTGCTACAGGGGCCGAGCAGTACTTC.

The chain has TRBV6-6 and TRBJ2-7; D not resolved. Germline V CDR1 and CDR2: MNHNY, SVGAGI (reference sequence). This CDR3 has 14 amino acids. Between the trimmed V and J ends, which lost 4 bases and 6 bases, there was a span of 16 bases. CDR3 in amino acids: CASSSSGPDFEQYF. The CDR3 bases are TGTGCCAGCAGTTCTTCCGGCCCCGACTTCGAGCAGTACTTC.

The chain uses TRBV10-2 and TRBJ1-5; D remains unclear. This CDR3 has 12 amino acids. Germline lookup yields CDR1 WSHSY and CDR2 SAAADI. V was pared by 6 bases and J by 5 bases, with 8 bases between. The CDR3 DNA sequence: TGCGCCAGCAGAGACCTTCATCAGCCCCAGCATTTT. It translates to CASRDLHQPQHF.

The V and J genes are TRBV5-1 and TRBJ1-1, with TRBD1 as a possible D gene (5 bases). This CDR3 is built from 16 residues. CDR1 is SGHRS, CDR2 YFSETQ, per germline. Trimming took 4 bases from V and 0 from J, leaving 16 bases between them. The CDR3 sequence: CASSESRGPMNTEAFF. The CDR3 DNA sequence: TGCGCCAGCAGCGAGAGTAGGGGCCCCATGAACACTGAAGCTTTCTTT.

The CDR3 here is CASTLGSLEQYF. The DNA for the CDR3 is TGTGCCAGCACTTTAGGGTCTCTCGAGCAGTACTTC. This sequence joins TRBV6-4 and TRBJ2-7; unclear D gene. V shed 7 bases and J shed 6 bases, with 13 bases lying between them. This CDR3 has 12 residues. The germline V gene has CDR1 MRHNA and CDR2 SNTAGT.

The J gene is TRBJ1-2, the V gene TRBV30; possibly TRBD1 for D (6 bases). CDR1 and CDR2 from the germline V gene are GTSNPN and SVGIG (reference sequence). The CDR3 length is 15 residues. Trimming took off 2 bases at V and 2 bases at J, with 15 bases between the two ends. This CDR3 is CAWSPGAAGNYGYTF. In DNA, the CDR3 is TGTGCCTGGAGTCCGGGGGCGGCTGGGAACTATGGCTACACCTTC. Looking up the rest from reference TRBV30 and TRBJ1-2 gives the full variable domain: SQTIHQWPATLVQPVGSPLSLECTVEGTSNPNLYWYRQAAGRGLQLLFYSVGIGQISSEVPQNLSASRPQDRQFILSSKKLLLSDSGFYLCAWSPGAAGNYGYTFGSGTRLTVV.

The chain carries TRBV5-1 and TRBJ1-4, with D possibly being TRBD1 (5 bases). Germline lookup yields CDR1 SGHRS and CDR2 YFSETQ. The CDR3 length is 15 residues. V lost 4 bases, J lost 4 bases, and 14 bases lay in between. CDR3 coding DNA: TGCGCCAGCAGCCCCCGGCCAGGGAATAATGAAAAACTGTTTTTT. Protein product: CASSPRPGNNEKLFF. The full variable domain, its missing parts supplied by reference TRBV5-1 and TRBJ1-4, is KAGVTQTPRYLIKTRGQQVTLSCSPISGHRSVSWYQQTPGQGLQFLFEYFSETQRNKGNFPGRFSGRQFSNSRSEMNVSTLELGDSALYLCASSPRPGNNEKLFFGSGTQLSVL.

On this clone: Other nucleotide sequences in the sample specify the same CDR3. The rearrangement joins TRBV30 to TRBJ1-3; the D is unclear. V lost 4 bases and J 4 bases, leaving 5 bases between the germline ends. Germline loops: CDR1 GTSNPN, CDR2 SVGIG (reference sequence). The CDR3 extends over 11 amino acids. CDR3 nucleotide sequence: TGTGCCTGGACAGAAGGAAACACCATATATTTT. It codes for CAWTEGNTIYF.

This sequence joins TRBV10-1 and TRBJ2-3; 10 bases are shared with TRBD2. Germline V gene sequence: CDR1 WNHNN, CDR2 SYGVQD (reference sequence). The CDR3 is 17 amino acids. Losses at the gene ends were 2 bases for V and 4 bases for J; bases not matched to a gene: 9. The CDR3 loop reads CASSERASGGRADTQYF. CDR3 in DNA: TGCGCCAGCAGTGAGAGGGCTAGCGGGGGACGGGCAGATACGCAGTATTTT.

CDR3 DNA sequence: TGCGCCAGCAGCCTACTAACCGGGGAGCTGTTTTTT. This codes for CASSLLTGELFF. This chain connects TRBV4-1 to TRBJ2-2; no clear D gene. Germline CDR1 reads MGHRA; CDR2 reads YSYEKL. Trimming left V 4 bases short and J 5 bases short, with 5 bases between. The CDR3 loop spans 12 amino acids.

This chain joins TRBV2 and TRBJ1-2; 8 bases are shared with TRBD1. The CDR3 has 13 residues. Looked up from germline, CDR1 is SNHLY and CDR2 is FYNNEI. With V trimmed by 9 bases and J by 8 bases, 11 bases remained unmatched. CDR3 amino acids: CARNLGQGGGYTF. CDR3 nucleotides: TGTGCCAGAAACCTCGGACAGGGTGGAGGCTACACCTTC.